This is a list of T cell receptor beta chains from one sample in a study of tumor and adjacent non-tumor tissue in lung cancer. One entry per CDR3 protein, called by TCRdb with MiXCR from the multiplex PCR reads. The sample records about 70,000 distinct CDR3 sequences, more than 70% being singletons. The sequenced material came from lung tumor tissue. The receptors here all came from a man aged 60-69 years with non-small cell lung cancer. CDR3s include the opening cysteine and the closing phenylalanine or tryptophan. A D gene is named only where the DNA matches it firmly. Clone size appears in some rows only: once, few, many, or a class for an expanded clone.

>TRBV18|few|TRBJ1-1|TRBD1|16
CASSLGTGGPNTEAFF
TGTGCCAGCTCACTCGGGACAGGGGGCCCGAACACTGAAGCTTTCTTT
>TRBV6-5|NA|TRBJ2-7|TRBD1|15
CDSSYGAGQVYEHYF
TGTGATAGCAGTTACGGGGCTGGACAGGTTTATGAGCATTACTTC
>TRBV6-5|NA|TRBJ2-7|TRBD1|15
CGRSYGAGQVYVQYF
TGTGGCAGAAGTTACGGGGCTGGACAGGTTTACGTGCAGTACTTC
>TRBV14|NA|TRBJ2-5|TRBD2|18
CASIMSFRTSGTGETQYF
TGTGCCAGCATCATGTCATTCAGGACTAGCGGGACCGGAGAGACCCAGTACTTC
>TRBV13|many|TRBJ2-5|TRBD2|16
CASSLGLAGLEETQYF
TGTGCCAGCAGCCTCGGACTAGCGGGTTTAGAAGAGACCCAGTACTTC
>TRBV6-5|medium-sized|TRBJ2-1|NA|11
CASIGGNEQFF
TGTGCCAGCATAGGGGGCAATGAGCAGTTCTTC
>TRBV11-2|many|TRBJ2-1|NA|14
CASSSGGTHDEQFF
TGTGCCAGCAGCTCCGGTGGGACTCATGATGAGCAGTTCTTC
>TRBV6-5|NA|TRBJ1-2|NA|12
CASSRGGCGCTF
TGTGCCAGCAGCCGCGGAGGCTGTGGCTGTACCTTC
>TRBV6-2/TRBV6-3|once|TRBJ1-2|NA|15
CARSYTRTANYDYTF
TGTGCCAGGAGTTACACCCGGACGGCTAACTATGACTACACCTTC
>TRBV20-1|NA|TRBJ2-7|NA|12
CSARDRPYELYF
TGCAGTGCGAGGGACCGACCCTACGAGCTGTACTTC
>TRBV5-4|many|TRBJ2-6|NA|15
CASSLVRSGANVLTF
TGTGCCAGCAGCTTGGTTCGCTCTGGGGCCAACGTCCTGACTTTC
>TRBV19|NA|TRBJ1-5|NA|15
CASSTGTASNQPQHF
TGTGCCAGTAGTACCGGGACGGCTAGCAATCAGCCCCAGCATTTT
>TRBV6-2/TRBV6-3|many|TRBJ1-3|TRBD1|16
CASSSRGTDRPNTIYF
TGTGCCAGCAGTTCTCGCGGGACAGATAGACCAAACACCATATATTTT
>TRBV6-1|NA|TRBJ2-1|TRBD2|17
CASSERTSGATYNEQFF
TGTGCCAGCAGTGAAAGGACTAGCGGAGCCACCTATAATGAGCAGTTCTTC
>TRBV11-2|NA|TRBJ2-3|NA|15
CASSQATIPTDTQYF
TGTGCCAGCAGCCAAGCGACTATTCCAACAGATACGCAGTATTTT